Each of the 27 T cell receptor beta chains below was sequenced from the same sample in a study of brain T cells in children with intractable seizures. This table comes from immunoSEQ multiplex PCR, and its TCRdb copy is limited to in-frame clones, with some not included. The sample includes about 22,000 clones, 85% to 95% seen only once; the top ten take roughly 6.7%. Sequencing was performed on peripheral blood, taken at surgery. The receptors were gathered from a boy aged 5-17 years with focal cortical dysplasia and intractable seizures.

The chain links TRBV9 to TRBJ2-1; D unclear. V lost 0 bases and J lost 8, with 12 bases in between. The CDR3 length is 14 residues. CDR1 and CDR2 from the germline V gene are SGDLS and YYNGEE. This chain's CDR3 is CASSVGGTGDEQFF. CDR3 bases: TGTGCCAGCAGCGTAGGCGGAACTGGGGATGAGCAGTTCTTC. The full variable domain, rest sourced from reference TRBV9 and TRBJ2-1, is DSGVTQTPKHLITATGQRVTLRCSPRSGDLSVYWYQQSLDQGLQFLIQYYNGEERAKGNILERFSAQQFPDLHSELNLSSLELGDSALYFCASSVGGTGDEQFFGPGTRLTVL.

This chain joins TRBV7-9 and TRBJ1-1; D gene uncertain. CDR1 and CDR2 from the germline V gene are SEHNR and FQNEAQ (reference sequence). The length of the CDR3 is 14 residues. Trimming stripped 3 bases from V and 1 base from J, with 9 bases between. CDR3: CASSFVGGNTEAFF. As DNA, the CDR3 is TGTGCCAGCAGCTTCGTGGGAGGGAACACTGAAGCTTTCTTT.

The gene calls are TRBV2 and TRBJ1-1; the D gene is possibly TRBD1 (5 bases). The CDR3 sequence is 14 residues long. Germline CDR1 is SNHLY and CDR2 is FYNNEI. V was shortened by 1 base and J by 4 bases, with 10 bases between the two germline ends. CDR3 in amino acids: CASSEEGLGTEAFF. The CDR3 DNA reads TGTGCCAGCAGTGAAGAGGGGTTGGGCACTGAAGCTTTCTTT.

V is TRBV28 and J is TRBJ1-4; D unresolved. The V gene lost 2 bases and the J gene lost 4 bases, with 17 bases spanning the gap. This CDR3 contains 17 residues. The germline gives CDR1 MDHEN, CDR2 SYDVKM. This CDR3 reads CASSLPPILGFNEKLFF. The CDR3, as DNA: TGTGCCAGCAGTTTACCGCCCATCCTGGGGTTTAATGAAAAACTGTTTTTT.

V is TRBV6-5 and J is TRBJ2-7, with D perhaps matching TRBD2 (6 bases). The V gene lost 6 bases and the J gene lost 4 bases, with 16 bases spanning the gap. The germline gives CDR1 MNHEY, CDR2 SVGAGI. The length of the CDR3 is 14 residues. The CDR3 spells CASRGRGAQYEQYV. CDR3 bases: TGTGCCAGCAGAGGGCGGGGCGCCCAGTACGAGCAGTACGTC.

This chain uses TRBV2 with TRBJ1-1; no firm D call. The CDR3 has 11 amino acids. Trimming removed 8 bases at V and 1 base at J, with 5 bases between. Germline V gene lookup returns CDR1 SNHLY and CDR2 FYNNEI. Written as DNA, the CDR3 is TGTGCCAGCTGGGGGAACACTGAAGCTTTCTTT. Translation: CASWGNTEAFF. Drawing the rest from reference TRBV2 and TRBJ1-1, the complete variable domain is EPEVTQTPSHQVTQMGQEVILRCVPISNHLYFYWYRQILGQKVEFLVSFYNNEISEKSEIFDDQFSVERPDGSNFTLKIRSTKLEDSAMYFCASWGNTEAFFGQGTRLTVV.

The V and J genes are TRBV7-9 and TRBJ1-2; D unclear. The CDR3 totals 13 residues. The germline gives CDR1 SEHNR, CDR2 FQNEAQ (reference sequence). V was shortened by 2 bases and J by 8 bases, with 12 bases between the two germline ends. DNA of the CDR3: TGTGCCAGCAGCTTATTGGAAGGAGCCGGCTACACCTTC. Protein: CASSLLEGAGYTF.

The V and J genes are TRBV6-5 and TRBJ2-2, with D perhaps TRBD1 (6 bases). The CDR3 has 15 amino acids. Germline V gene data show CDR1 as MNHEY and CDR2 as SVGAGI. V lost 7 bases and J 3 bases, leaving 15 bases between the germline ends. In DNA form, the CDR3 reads TGTGCCAGCAAGCCGCCCCACAGGGACACCGGGGAGCTGTTTTTT. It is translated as CASKPPHRDTGELFF.

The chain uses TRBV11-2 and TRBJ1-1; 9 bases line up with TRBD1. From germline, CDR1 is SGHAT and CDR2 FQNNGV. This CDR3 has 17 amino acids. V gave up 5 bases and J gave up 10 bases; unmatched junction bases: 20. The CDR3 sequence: CASSTSRQGQGIPRAFF. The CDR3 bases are TGTGCCAGCAGCACAAGCCGCCAGGGACAGGGTATCCCCAGAGCTTTCTTT.

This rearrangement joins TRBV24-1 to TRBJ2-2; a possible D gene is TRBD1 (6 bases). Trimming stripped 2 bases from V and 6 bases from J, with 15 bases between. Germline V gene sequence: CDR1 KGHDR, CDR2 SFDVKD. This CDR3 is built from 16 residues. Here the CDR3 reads CATSDSITGKAGELFF. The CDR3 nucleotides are TGTGCCACCAGTGATTCGATTACAGGGAAGGCCGGGGAGCTGTTTTTT.

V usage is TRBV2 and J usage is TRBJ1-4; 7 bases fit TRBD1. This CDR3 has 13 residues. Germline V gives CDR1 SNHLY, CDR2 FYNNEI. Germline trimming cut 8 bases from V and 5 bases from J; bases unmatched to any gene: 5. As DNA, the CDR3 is TGTGCCAGCCACAGGGGAAAAAATGAAAAACTGTTTTTT. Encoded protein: CASHRGKNEKLFF.

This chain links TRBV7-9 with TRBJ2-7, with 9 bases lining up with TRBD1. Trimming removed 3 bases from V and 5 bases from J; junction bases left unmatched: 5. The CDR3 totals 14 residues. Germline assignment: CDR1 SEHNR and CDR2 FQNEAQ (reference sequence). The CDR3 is CASSFGTGIDEQYF. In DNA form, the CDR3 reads TGTGCCAGCAGCTTCGGGACAGGGATTGACGAGCAGTACTTC.

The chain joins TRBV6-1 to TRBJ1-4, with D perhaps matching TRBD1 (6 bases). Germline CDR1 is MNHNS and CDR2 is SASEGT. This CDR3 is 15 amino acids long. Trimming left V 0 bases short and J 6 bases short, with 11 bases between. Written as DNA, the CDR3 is TGTGCCAGCAGTGAAGCGAGAGGGGGGCATGAAAAACTGTTTTTT. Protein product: CASSEARGGHEKLFF.

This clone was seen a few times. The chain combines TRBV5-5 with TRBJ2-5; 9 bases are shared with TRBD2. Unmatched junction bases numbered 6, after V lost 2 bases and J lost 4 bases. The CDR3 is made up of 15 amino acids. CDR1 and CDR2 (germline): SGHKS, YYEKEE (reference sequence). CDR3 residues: CASSFISGRGETQYF. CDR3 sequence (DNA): TGTGCCAGCAGCTTCATTAGCGGGAGAGGAGAGACCCAGTACTTC.

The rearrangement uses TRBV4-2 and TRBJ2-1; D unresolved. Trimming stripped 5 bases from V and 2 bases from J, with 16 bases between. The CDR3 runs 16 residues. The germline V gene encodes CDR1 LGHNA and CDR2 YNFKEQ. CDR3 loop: CASSVNVVSTYNEQFF. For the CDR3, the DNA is TGTGCCAGCAGCGTCAATGTGGTATCCACCTACAATGAGCAGTTCTTC.

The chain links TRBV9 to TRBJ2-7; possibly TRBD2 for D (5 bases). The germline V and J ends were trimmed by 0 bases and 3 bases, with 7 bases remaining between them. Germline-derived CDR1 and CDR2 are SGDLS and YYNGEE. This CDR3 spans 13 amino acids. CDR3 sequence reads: CASSVASSYEQYF. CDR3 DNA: TGTGCCAGCAGCGTAGCTAGCAGCTACGAGCAGTACTTC.

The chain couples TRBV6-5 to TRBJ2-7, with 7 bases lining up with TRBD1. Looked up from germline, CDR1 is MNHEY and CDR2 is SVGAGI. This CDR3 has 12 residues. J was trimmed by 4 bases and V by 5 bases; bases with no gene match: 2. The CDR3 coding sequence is TGTGCCAGCAGTCCGACAGGGTACGAGCAGTACTTC. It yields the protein CASSPTGYEQYF.

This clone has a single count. The CDR3 bases are TGTGCCAGTGAACAGGGGGGCTTAGCCAAAAACATTCAGTACTTC. It codes for CASEQGGLAKNIQYF. This sequence joins TRBV19 and TRBJ2-4, with TRBD1 matching over 8 bases. The CDR3 runs 15 residues. Germline values: CDR1 LNHDA, CDR2 SQIVND (reference sequence). Trimming took 8 bases from V and 0 from J; bases not matched to a gene: 6.

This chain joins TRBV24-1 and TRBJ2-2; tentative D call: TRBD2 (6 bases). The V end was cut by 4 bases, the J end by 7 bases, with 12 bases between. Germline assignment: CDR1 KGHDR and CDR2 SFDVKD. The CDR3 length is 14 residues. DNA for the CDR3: TGTGCCACCAGTGAGGCGGGAACTGGCGGGGAGCTGTTTTTT. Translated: CATSEAGTGGELFF.

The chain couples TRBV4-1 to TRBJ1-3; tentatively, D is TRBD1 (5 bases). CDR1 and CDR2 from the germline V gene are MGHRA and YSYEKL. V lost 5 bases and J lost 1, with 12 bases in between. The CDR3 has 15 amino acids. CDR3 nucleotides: TGCGCCAGCAGCGCACCAGGGCCTTCTGGAAACACCATATATTTT. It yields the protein CASSAPGPSGNTIYF.

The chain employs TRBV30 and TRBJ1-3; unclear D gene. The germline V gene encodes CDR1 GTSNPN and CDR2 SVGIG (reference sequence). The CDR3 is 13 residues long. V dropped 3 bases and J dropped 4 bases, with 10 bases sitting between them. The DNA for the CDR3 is TGTGCCTGGAGCCCTTTGGGGGGAAACACCATATATTTT. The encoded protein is CAWSPLGGNTIYF.

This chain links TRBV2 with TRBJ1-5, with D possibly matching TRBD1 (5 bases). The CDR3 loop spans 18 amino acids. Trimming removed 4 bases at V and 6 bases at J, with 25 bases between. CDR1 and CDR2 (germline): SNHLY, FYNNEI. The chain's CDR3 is CASSVGGKGSVRSQPQHF. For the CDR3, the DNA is TGTGCCAGCAGTGTAGGTGGGAAGGGGTCGGTTAGGAGTCAGCCCCAGCATTTT.

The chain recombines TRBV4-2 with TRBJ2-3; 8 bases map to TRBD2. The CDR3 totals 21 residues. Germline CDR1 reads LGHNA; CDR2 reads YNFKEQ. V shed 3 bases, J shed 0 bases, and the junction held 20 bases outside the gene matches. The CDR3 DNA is TGTGCCAGCAGCCACCCCTTCGCCGGGACTAGATCCGTCCTTAGCACAGATACGCAGTATTTT. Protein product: CASSHPFAGTRSVLSTDTQYF.

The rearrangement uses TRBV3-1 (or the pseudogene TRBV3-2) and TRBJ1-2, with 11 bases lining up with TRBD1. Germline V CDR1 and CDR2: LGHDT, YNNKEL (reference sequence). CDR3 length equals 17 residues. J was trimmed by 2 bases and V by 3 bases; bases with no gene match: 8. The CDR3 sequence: CASSHRDRGTSNYGYTF. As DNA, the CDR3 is TGTGCCAGCAGCCATCGGGACAGGGGGACCTCGAACTATGGCTACACCTTC.

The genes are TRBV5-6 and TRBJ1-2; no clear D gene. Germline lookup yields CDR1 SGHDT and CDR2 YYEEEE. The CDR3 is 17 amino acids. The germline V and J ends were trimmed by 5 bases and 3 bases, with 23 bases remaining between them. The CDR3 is CASSFGPGGGWDYGYTF. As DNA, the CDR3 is TGTGCCAGCAGTTTTGGGCCAGGAGGAGGGTGGGACTATGGCTACACCTTC. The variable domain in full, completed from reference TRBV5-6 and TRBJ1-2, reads DAGVTQSPTHLIKTRGQQVTLRCSPKSGHDTVSWYQQALGQGPQFIFQYYEEEERQRGNFPDRFSGHQFPNYSSELNVNALLLGDSALYLCASSFGPGGGWDYGYTFGSGTRLTVV.

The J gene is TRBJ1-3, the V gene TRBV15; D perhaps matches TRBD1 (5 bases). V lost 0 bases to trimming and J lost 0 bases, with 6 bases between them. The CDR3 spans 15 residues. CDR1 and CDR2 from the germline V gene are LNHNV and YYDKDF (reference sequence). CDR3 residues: CATSREGGSGNTIYF. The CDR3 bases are TGTGCCACCAGCAGAGAGGGGGGCTCTGGAAACACCATATATTTT.

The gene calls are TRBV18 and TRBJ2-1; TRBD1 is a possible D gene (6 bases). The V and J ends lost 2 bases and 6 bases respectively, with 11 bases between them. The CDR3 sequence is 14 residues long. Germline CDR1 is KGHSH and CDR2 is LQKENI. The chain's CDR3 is CASSPWPTGNEQFF. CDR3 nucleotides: TGTGCCAGCTCACCATGGCCGACAGGCAATGAGCAGTTCTTC.